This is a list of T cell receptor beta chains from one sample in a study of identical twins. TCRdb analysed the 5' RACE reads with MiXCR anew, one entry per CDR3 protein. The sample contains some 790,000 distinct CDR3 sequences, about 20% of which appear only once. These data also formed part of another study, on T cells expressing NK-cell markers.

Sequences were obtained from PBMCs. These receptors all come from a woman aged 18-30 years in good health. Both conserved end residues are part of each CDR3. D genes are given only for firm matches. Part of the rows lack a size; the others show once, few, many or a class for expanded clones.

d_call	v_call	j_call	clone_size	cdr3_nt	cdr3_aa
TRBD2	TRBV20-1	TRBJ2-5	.	TGCAGTGCTAGGACTAGCGGGACTGAGACCCAGTACTTC	CSARTSGTETQYF
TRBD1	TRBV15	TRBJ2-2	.	TGTGCCACCAGCAGTGGTTTGGACAGGGGAAATGGAGGGGAGCTGTTTTTT	CATSSGLDRGNGGELFF
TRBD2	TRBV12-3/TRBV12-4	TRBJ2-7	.	TGTGCCAGCACGGGGACTAGCGGGGCCTACGAGCAGTACTTC	CASTGTSGAYEQYF
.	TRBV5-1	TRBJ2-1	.	TGCGCCAGCAGCAGAAGTGCCGGGCAGGGGAATGAGCAGTTCTTC	CASSRSAGQGNEQFF
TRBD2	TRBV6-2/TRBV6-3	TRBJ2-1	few	TGTGCCAGCACTCAACGAGCGGGGGGCGGCACCTACAATGAGCAGTTCTTC	CASTQRAGGGTYNEQFF
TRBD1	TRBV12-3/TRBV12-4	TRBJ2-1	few	TGTGCCAGCAGTTTATGGGGGGGACAGGGTGGTCTGTTCTTC	CASSLWGGQGGLFF
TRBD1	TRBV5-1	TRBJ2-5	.	TGCGCCAGCAACTTAGGGGGCCTCACGGAGACCCAGTACTTC	CASNLGGLTETQYF
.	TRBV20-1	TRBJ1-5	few	TGCAGTGCTAGCGAACCCCTGGGGCCCCAGCATTTT	CSASEPLGPQHF
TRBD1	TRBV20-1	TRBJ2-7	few	TGCAGTGCTCCCCAGGGGGTTACCTACGAGCAGTACTTC	CSAPQGVTYEQYF
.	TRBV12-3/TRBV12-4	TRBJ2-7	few	TGTGCCAGCAGTTTATGGGGTTGGCAGTACTTC	CASSLWGWQYF
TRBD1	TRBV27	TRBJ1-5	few	TGTGCCAGCAGTCCAATAGGACAGGGATACCAGCCCCAGCATTTT	CASSPIGQGYQPQHF